Shown below are 30 T cell receptor beta chains from a single sample sequenced in a study of T cells after yellow fever vaccination. MiXCR, applied by TCRdb to the 5' RACE reads, yields one record per CDR3 protein. The data contain around 50,000 distinct CDR3 sequences, roughly 7.5% of them singletons. Sequencing was performed on CD8+ T cells sorted from PBMCs, taken around 15 days after the first yellow fever vaccination. All receptors derive from a man between 18 and 29 years old who received the YFV17D yellow fever vaccine.

About this clonotype itself: A read error may explain this, as a much larger clone is one base away. The chain recombines TRBV20-1 with TRBJ2-1, with TRBD2 matching 7 bases. With 6 bases clipped from V and 6 bases from J, the junction kept 11 bases outside the gene matches. The length of the CDR3 is 14 residues. Per germline, CDR1 DFQATT and CDR2 SNEGSKA (reference sequence). CDR3: CSAVRGDASNEQFF. As DNA, the CDR3 is TGCAGTGCCGTACGGGGGGATGCCTCCAATGAGCAGTTCTTC.

This clonotype occurred a few times. The CDR3 reads CASSFAYLNEQFF. DNA of the CDR3: TGTGCCAGCAGCTTCGCTTATTTGAATGAGCAGTTCTTC. The chain uses TRBV5-5 and TRBJ2-1, with D unclear. Germline V CDR1 and CDR2: SGHKS, YYEKEE (reference sequence). The CDR3 covers 13 residues. V gave up 2 bases and J gave up 7 bases, with 10 bases separating them.

This clonotype was counted between two and nine times. The chain couples TRBV6-5 to TRBJ2-1; 12 bases are a match to TRBD2. The V gene's germline CDR1 is MNHEY and CDR2 SVGAGI. The junction had 2 bases not matched to a gene; V was cut back by 0 bases and J by 8 bases. The CDR3 contains 15 residues. Written as DNA, the CDR3 is TGTGCCAGCAGTTACTCGCGACTAGCGGGGGATGAGCAGTTCTTC. Its protein product is CASSYSRLAGDEQFF.

This clonotype was seen more than once but under ten times. V usage is TRBV5-1 and J usage is TRBJ1-1; D is perhaps TRBD1 (6 bases). CDR1 is SGHRS, CDR2 YFSETQ, per germline. The CDR3 loop spans 13 amino acids. The V gene lost 0 bases and the J gene lost 7 bases, with 10 bases spanning the gap. The chain's CDR3 is CASSLGTGLEAFF. The DNA of the CDR3 is TGCGCCAGCAGCTTGGGAACAGGGCTTGAAGCTTTCTTT.

Many counts were recorded for this clonotype. The chain joins TRBV4-3 to TRBJ2-3, with no clear D. Looked up from germline, CDR1 is LGHNA and CDR2 is YSLEER. V was clipped by 0 bases and J by 2 bases, with 12 bases between them. CDR3 length equals 16 residues. The CDR3 loop reads CASSQDAGGSTDTQYF. The CDR3 nucleotides are TGCGCCAGCAGCCAAGACGCCGGCGGATCCACAGATACGCAGTATTTT.

This clonotype was observed many times. The rearrangement uses TRBV18 and TRBJ2-1; D gene unclear. The CDR3 runs to 15 residues. V lost 2 bases, J lost 9 bases, and 17 bases lay in between. Germline assignment: CDR1 KGHSH and CDR2 LQKENI. The CDR3 reads CASSPKLGPTGEQFF. The CDR3 DNA reads as TGTGCCAGCTCACCAAAGCTCGGCCCAACGGGTGAGCAGTTCTTC.

This clonotype was detected ten times or more. The V call is TRBV6-2 or TRBV6-3, the J call TRBJ2-1; D might be TRBD1 (5 bases). Trimming stripped 7 bases from V and 8 bases from J, with 9 bases between. CDR3 length: 11 amino acids. The germline V gene has CDR1 MNHEY and CDR2 SVGEGT. The CDR3 DNA follows: TGTGCCAGCACCACAGGCCATGAGCAGTTCTTC. Encoded protein: CASTTGHEQFF.

This clonotype has ten or more counts. J is TRBJ1-6 and V is TRBV7-3; 7 nucleotides line up with TRBD1. The V and J ends lost 1 base and 10 bases, in that order; junction bases with no gene match: 4. The germline gives CDR1 SGHTA, CDR2 FQGTGA. This CDR3 comprises 14 residues. The CDR3, as DNA: TGTGCCAGCAGCTTAATTGCGGACAGGTCACCCCTCCACTTT. Amino acid sequence: CASSLIADRSPLHF.

This clonotype was found many times. In DNA form, the CDR3 reads TGTGCCAGCAATCCCGGCGGGCCCACAGATACGCAGTATTTT. Protein: CASNPGGPTDTQYF. The chain recombines TRBV7-6 with TRBJ2-3; D is possibly TRBD2 (5 bases). Trimming pared 7 bases from V and 2 bases from J, leaving 13 bases between. Germline CDR1 and CDR2: SGHVS and FNYEAQ. This CDR3 contains 14 residues.

This clonotype was seen at least ten times. The CDR3 coding sequence is TGTGCCAGCAGCCGTCACATCCCCTCTGGAAACACCATATATTTT. Translation gives CASSRHIPSGNTIYF. This rearrangement joins TRBV7-9 to TRBJ1-3; D is uncertain. V dropped 5 bases and J dropped 0 bases, with 11 bases sitting between them. The CDR3 covers 15 residues. Germline assignment: CDR1 SEHNR and CDR2 FQNEAQ (reference sequence).

This clonotype was seen ten or more times. This sequence joins TRBV12-3 or TRBV12-4 and TRBJ2-1, with D possibly TRBD2 on 6 matching bases. The CDR3 loop spans 12 amino acids. The V end lost 8 bases, the J end lost 9 bases, and 14 bases lay between the germline ends. The DNA of the CDR3 is TGTGCCAGCGAGGGACTTGCCGTTGAGCAGTTCTTC. It encodes CASEGLAVEQFF.

This clonotype was seen many times. The genes are TRBV9 and TRBJ2-3, with 9 bases that match TRBD2. J was trimmed by 1 base and V by 4 bases; bases with no gene match: 7. The CDR3 spans 16 residues. Germline V gene sequence: CDR1 SGDLS, CDR2 YYNGEE. In DNA, the CDR3 is TGTGCCAGCAGCCCCAGCGGGGGGCTCCGCACAGATACGCAGTATTTT. It is translated as CASSPSGGLRTDTQYF.

This clonotype occurred many times. The chain links TRBV12-3 or TRBV12-4 to TRBJ2-5; D remains ambiguous. The V and J ends lost 3 bases and 5 bases respectively, with 13 bases between them. This CDR3 is built from 14 residues. CDR3 sequence: CASSLAGVVETQYF. CDR3 bases: TGTGCCAGCAGTTTGGCTGGGGTAGTGGAGACCCAGTACTTC.

This clonotype came up many times. The chain combines TRBV12-3 or TRBV12-4 with TRBJ2-2; no reliable D call. The ends were cut back, 8 bases at V and 9 bases at J, with 16 bases in the middle. The CDR3 has 13 amino acids. The CDR3 nucleotides are TGTGCCAGCGGAGTAGCCCATGTCCGGGAGCTGTTTTTT. Residues: CASGVAHVRELFF.

This clonotype has a count of ten or more. The chain recombines TRBV4-1 with TRBJ2-3, with D perhaps matching TRBD1 (6 bases). CDR1 is MGHRA and CDR2 is YSYEKL in the germline V gene. Trimming left V 4 bases short and J 2 bases short, with 16 bases between. The CDR3 totals 16 residues. The CDR3 spells CASSPGAGGLTDTQYF. DNA for the CDR3: TGCGCCAGCAGCCCGGGTGCTGGGGGCCTCACAGATACGCAGTATTTT.

This clonotype was counted only a few times. The chain combines TRBV6-2 or TRBV6-3 with TRBJ2-1; D gene ambiguous. V was trimmed by 4 bases and J by 3 bases, leaving 7 bases between them. This CDR3 is 13 amino acids long. Germline V gene data show CDR1 as MNHEY and CDR2 as SVGEGT. The CDR3 reads CASSSTLYNEQFF. The CDR3 DNA sequence: TGTGCCAGCAGTTCTACCCTCTACAATGAGCAGTTCTTC.

The chain has TRBV7-8 and TRBJ1-1; a weak D match, TRBD1 (5 bases). The CDR3 runs 15 residues. V lost 4 bases, J lost 3 bases, and 15 bases lay in between. CDR1 and CDR2 (germline): SGHVS, FQNEAQ. CDR3 sequence (DNA): TGTGCCAGCAGCTCACCGTACAAAGGGGACACTGAAGCTTTCTTT. Amino acids: CASSSPYKGDTEAFF.

This clonotype has ten or more counts. The V and J genes are TRBV29-1 and TRBJ1-2, with TRBD1 identical over 8 bases. V lost 3 bases to trimming and J lost 3 bases; unmatched junction nucleotides: 6. CDR3 length: 14 residues. Per the germline V gene, CDR1 is SQVTM and CDR2 is ANQGSEA. CDR3 amino acids: CSVDGAGGDYGYTF. The CDR3 DNA follows: TGCAGCGTTGACGGCGCAGGGGGCGACTATGGCTACACCTTC.

This clonotype was observed many times. The V and J genes are TRBV27 and TRBJ1-5; D perhaps matches TRBD1 (5 bases). With 5 bases removed from V and 5 bases from J, the gap between germline ends came to 16 bases. This CDR3 region has 15 residues. Germline CDR1 reads MNHEY; CDR2 reads SMNVEV (reference sequence). CDR3 DNA sequence: TGTGCCAGCAGTCCTTATCAGGGAGCCGATCAGCCCCAGCATTTT. It codes for CASSPYQGADQPQHF.

This clonotype showed up many times. The chain uses TRBV14 and TRBJ1-1, with a tentative D call TRBD1 (6 bases). Trimming cost V 2 bases and J 3 bases, with 22 bases left between them. Germline V gives CDR1 SGHDN, CDR2 FVKESK. The CDR3 has 18 residues. The DNA of the CDR3 is TGTGCCAGCAGCCAACGTCGGACAGACTTAGGCCGTTACACTGAAGCTTTCTTT. Translating it yields CASSQRRTDLGRYTEAFF.

This clonotype was seen ten or more times. The rearrangement uses TRBV7-2 and TRBJ2-2; D possibly corresponds to TRBD2 (6 bases). CDR1 is SGHTA and CDR2 is FQGNSA in the germline V gene. CDR3 size: 14 residues. V was shortened by 5 bases and J by 2 bases, with 9 bases between the two germline ends. CDR3 loop: CASSGTRNTGELFF. The CDR3 region has the DNA TGTGCCAGCAGCGGGACTCGAAACACCGGGGAGCTGTTTTTT.

As for this clonotype: A read error may account for a junction end that differs from germline. The chain combines TRBV12-3 or TRBV12-4 with TRBJ2-2; D gene unclear. This CDR3 region has 19 residues. Written as DNA, the CDR3 is TGTGCCAGCTGTTTAGGTTTTAGTCAGGAAGGGTATGGTACCGGGGAGCTGTTTTTT. Translated: CASCLGFSQEGYGTGELFF.

This clonotype was detected ten times or more. The genes are TRBV6-5 and TRBJ1-2; D is ambiguous. Germline CDR1 MNHEY, CDR2 SVGAGI. V lost 0 bases and J 4 bases, leaving 9 bases between the germline ends. CDR3 length: 14 residues. The CDR3 sequence: CASSYSTSLYGYTF. CDR3 coding DNA: TGTGCCAGCAGTTACTCGACCAGCCTCTATGGCTACACCTTC.

This clonotype turned up a few times. This rearrangement joins TRBV20-1 to TRBJ2-1, with TRBD2 as a possible D gene (6 bases). The V gene's germline CDR1 is DFQATT and CDR2 SNEGSKA (reference sequence). With 0 bases removed from V and 2 bases from J, the gap between germline ends came to 14 bases. This CDR3 is 16 amino acids long. CDR3 residues: CSARDFGGEPYNEQFF. The DNA for the CDR3 is TGCAGTGCTAGAGATTTCGGCGGGGAACCCTACAATGAGCAGTTCTTC.

This sequence joins TRBV6-1 and TRBJ2-3; maybe TRBD2 (7 bases). Germline V gene lookup returns CDR1 MNHNS and CDR2 SASEGT. This CDR3 spans 16 amino acids. Trimming pared 3 bases from V and 5 bases from J, leaving 18 bases between. CDR3: CASSEIGGEVEDTQYF. CDR3 nucleotides: TGTGCCAGCAGTGAGATAGGGGGGGAAGTGGAAGATACGCAGTATTTT.

This clonotype is medium-sized by share. This chain uses TRBV4-1 with TRBJ1-1, with D unclear. Per the germline V gene, CDR1 is MGHRA and CDR2 is YSYEKL. Deletions cut 4 bases from V and 6 bases from J, with 12 bases between. The CDR3 extends over 13 amino acids. CDR3 sequence reads: CASSPREVAEAFF. The DNA of the CDR3 is TGCGCCAGCAGCCCTAGGGAGGTGGCTGAAGCTTTCTTT.

This clonotype has just a few counts. This sequence joins TRBV12-2 and TRBJ2-7; TRBD1 is taken as the D call from the table, unchecked against the DNA. TRBV12-2 is assigned pseudogene status. The CDR3 extends over 15 amino acids. CDR3 nucleotide sequence: TGTGCAAGCCCTAAAAAAGGCAGGGAAACGTACGAGCAGTACGTC. Amino acids: CASPKKGRETYEQYV.

This clonotype was recorded many times. The chain couples TRBV7-2 to TRBJ2-3; D gene uncertain. Trimming pared 4 bases from V and 2 bases from J, leaving 7 bases between. Germline assignment: CDR1 SGHTA and CDR2 FQGNSA. This CDR3 has 13 residues. CDR3 loop: CASSSDPTDTQYF. The CDR3 DNA reads TGTGCCAGCAGCTCGGACCCCACAGATACGCAGTATTTT. The full variable domain, completed using reference TRBV7-2 and TRBJ2-3, is GAGVSQSPSNKVTEKGKDVELRCDPISGHTALYWYRQSLGQGLEFLIYFQGNSAPDKSGLPSDRFSAERTGGSVSTLTIQRTQQEDSAVYLCASSSDPTDTQYFGPGTRLTVL.

The table lists this clonotype with many counts. The chain joins TRBV4-1 to TRBJ1-5; D is unresolved. The CDR3 sequence is 14 residues long. V lost 4 bases, J lost 2 bases, and 9 bases lay in between. Germline CDR1 MGHRA, CDR2 YSYEKL. The CDR3 DNA reads TGCGCCAGCAGCCCATCGCGAGGCAATCAGCCCCAGCATTTT. Protein product: CASSPSRGNQPQHF.

This clonotype was seen at least ten times. This rearrangement joins TRBV7-6 to TRBJ2-7, with 16 bases identical to TRBD2. J gave up 3 bases and V 5 bases, and 4 bases lay outside the gene matches. The CDR3 is 16 amino acids. Germline loops: CDR1 SGHVS, CDR2 FNYEAQ. DNA of the CDR3: TGTGCCAGCAGCCCAGGGACTAGCGGGGGGGTCTACGAGCAGTACTTC. Translated: CASSPGTSGGVYEQYF. The whole variable domain, filled in from reference TRBV7-6 and TRBJ2-7, reads GAGVSQSPRYKVTKRGQDVALRCDPISGHVSLYWYRQALGQGPEFLTYFNYEAQQDKSGLPNDRFSAERPEGSISTLTIQRTEQRDSAMYRCASSPGTSGGVYEQYFGPGTRLTVT.